This record covers a single T cell receptor (beta chain). No cognate antigen has been identified for it. No base qualities exist here, and no much larger clone lies one base off it. TCRbeta CDR3 regions were amplified from genomic DNA using the immunoSEQ Assay, a bias-controlled multiplex PCR. The published analysis was carried out like this. Nucleated cell counts per sample were estimated from amplification of reference gene primers within the assay. To quantify the absolute abundance of each unique TCRbeta CDR3 rearrangement, sequence reads were collapsed and filtered. Productive Simpson clonality was computed per sample as the square root of Simpson's diversity index over productive rearrangements. TCRdb's version of the immuneACCESS table is confined to in-frame rearrangements and falls short of the full clone set. An unresolved V gene accounts for under half of the shortfall where checked; the remainder is of unknown origin. The V and J calls and clone size were taken over from that table, and D and trimming were inferred from the DNA. This sample has fewer than 130,000 clones in its table, and nearly 90% of those were observed once. The top ten clones comprise around 4.4% of the sample.

V lost 6 bases and J lost 3 bases, and the count of bases not matched to a germline gene is 7. The CDR3 starts with the cysteine, ends with the phenylalanine, and has 15 residues. The entry retains the CDR3 DNA only, 45 bases that are in frame from base 1. The germline V gene encodes CDR1 KGHSH and CDR2 LQKENI. This specimen comes from a study of blood T cell repertoires in COVID-19 (TCRdb year 2020). A note on the overall study: Samples covering the acute and convalescent phases of COVID-19 were provided by collaborators in the United States, Italy and Spain. Where available, HLA class I and class II types were obtained from metadata supplied by the sample provider rather than from assay-based typing. Samples were obtained from the ongoing ImmuneRACE study (first 160 participants) and from approximately 1,200 subjects provided by 6 global collaborators. The repertoires were released in a freely available public database meant as a resource for research on the immune response to SARS-CoV-2. The dataset comprised deeply sampled blood TCRbeta repertoires from subjects exposed to, actively infected with, or recovered from COVID-19. The material from the prospective study consisted of cDNA or gDNA derived from T cells, B-cell-depleted T cells, or PBMCs. Nearly every sample came with metadata listing a de-identified subject ID, COVID-19 status, age in years and sex.

The collaborating institutions used their own protocols to collect whole blood in K2EDTA tubes. For TCRbeta analysis, collaborator samples were shipped as frozen whole blood, as isolated PBMCs, or as DNA extracted from either sample type. Overall results and qualifications from the work: The amount of clinical and demographic metadata varied by source and participant and was provided uncurated.

The sequenced material came from peripheral blood. The receptor was isolated from a human donor in a cohort sampled during active COVID-19. Rearrangement joined TRBV18 to TRBJ2-2; 7 bases in the junction line up with TRBD2. The nucleotide sequence reads TGTGCCAGCTCCCCTTTCGGACTAGACACCGGGGAGCTGTTTTTT. This translates into CASSPFGLDTGELFF. Where the CDR3 stops, the reference TRBV18 and TRBJ2-2 genes take over; the full variable domain is NAGVMQNPRHLVRRRGQEARLRCSPMKGHSHVYWYRQLPEEGLKFMVYLQKENIIDESGMPKERFSAEFPKEGPSILRIQQVVRGDSAAYFCASSPFGLDTGELFFGEGSRLTVL.